The T cell receptor (beta chain) described here comes from a study of blood T cell repertoires in COVID-19 (dated by TCRdb to between 2020 and 2021). With regard to the full study: The collaborator samples originated in the United States, Italy and Spain and spanned the acute and convalescent phases of COVID-19. Deeply sampled blood TCRbeta repertoires from subjects exposed to, actively infected with, or recovered from COVID-19 were included in the dataset. Nearly every sample came with metadata listing a de-identified subject ID, COVID-19 status, age in years and sex. Where available, HLA class I and class II types were taken from metadata supplied by the sample provider and were not determined by assay-based typing. The prospective study material was composed of cDNA or gDNA derived from T cells, B-cell-depleted T cells, or PBMCs. A freely available public database, intended as a resource for researchers studying the immune response to SARS-CoV-2, is where the repertoires were released. Samples were obtained from the ongoing ImmuneRACE study (first 160 participants) and from 1,254 subjects provided by 6 global collaborators.

What the authors observed across the whole study: The quantity of clinical and demographic metadata differed by source and by participant and was supplied without curation.

The V end gives up 7 bases and the J end 6 bases, leaving 14 bases in the junction not matched to a gene. The germline V gene gives CDR1 as LGHNT and CDR2 as FRNRAP. From cysteine to phenylalanine, the CDR3 is 17 amino acids long. Of the read, only the CDR3 DNA is kept; its 51 bases are in frame from base 1. With regard to this clone: Its recognized antigen is unknown. No much larger clonotype is one base removed from it; base qualities were not supplied.

The collaborating institutions used their own protocols to collect whole blood in K2EDTA tubes. For TCRbeta analysis, collaborators shipped samples as frozen whole blood, isolated PBMCs, or DNA extracted from either of those sample types. TCRbeta CDR3 regions were amplified from genomic DNA by means of the immunoSEQ Assay, a bias-controlled multiplex PCR. The original pipeline was this. The number of nucleated cells in each sample was estimated by amplification of reference gene primers within the assay. Sequence reads were collapsed and filtered to measure the absolute abundance of every unique TCRbeta CDR3 rearrangement. For each sample, productive Simpson clonality was calculated as the square root of Simpson's diversity index over productive rearrangements. The source is immuneACCESS, and TCRdb retained only in-frame sequences with V and J called. Part of the clones is not carried over; for the studies checked, unresolved V genes explain less than half of this, and the remainder is unexplained. V and J calls and clone size are given by that table; D and trimming were obtained from the DNA. This sample is represented by about 61,000 clones; 91% of them were singletons. In total, the top ten clones hold 8.6% of the sample.

Sequencing was done on a sample of peripheral blood. This receptor was taken from a human donor in a cohort sampled during active COVID-19. The V and J genes are TRBV12-5 and TRBJ2-2, with 10 bases matching TRBD2. This receptor has the CDR3 CASALSPLAGDSGELFF. The sequenced DNA: TGTGCTAGTGCCTTGAGCCCCCTAGCGGGAGATTCCGGGGAGCTGTTTTTT.